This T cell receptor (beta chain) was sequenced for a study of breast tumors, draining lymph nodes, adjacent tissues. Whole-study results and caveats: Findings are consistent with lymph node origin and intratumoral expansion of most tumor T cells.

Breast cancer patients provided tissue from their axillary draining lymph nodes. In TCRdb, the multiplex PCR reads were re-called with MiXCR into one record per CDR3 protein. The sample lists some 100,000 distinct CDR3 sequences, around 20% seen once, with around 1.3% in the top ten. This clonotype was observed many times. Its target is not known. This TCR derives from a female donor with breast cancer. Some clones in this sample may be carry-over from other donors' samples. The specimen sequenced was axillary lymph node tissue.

This chain's CDR3 is CASRNRDLEQFF. CDR3 sequence (DNA): TGTGCCAGTAGGAACCGGGATCTAGAGCAGTTCTTC. This chain joins TRBV19 and TRBJ2-1; a weak D match, TRBD2 (5 bases). The CDR3 extends over 12 amino acids. V was cut by 6 bases and J by 10 bases, with 13 bases left in between. The germline V gene encodes CDR1 LNHDA and CDR2 SQIVND (reference sequence).